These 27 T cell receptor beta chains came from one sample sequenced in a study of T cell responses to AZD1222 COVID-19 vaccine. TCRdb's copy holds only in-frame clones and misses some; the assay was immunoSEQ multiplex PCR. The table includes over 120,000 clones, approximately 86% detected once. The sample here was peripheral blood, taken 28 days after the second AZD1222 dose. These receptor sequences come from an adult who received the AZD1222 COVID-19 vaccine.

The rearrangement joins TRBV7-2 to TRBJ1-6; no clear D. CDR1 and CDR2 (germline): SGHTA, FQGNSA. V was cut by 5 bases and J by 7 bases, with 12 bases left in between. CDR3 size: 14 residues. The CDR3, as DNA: TGTGCCAGCAGCAAAGGGCTCTACAATTCACCCCTCCACTTT. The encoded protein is CASSKGLYNSPLHF.

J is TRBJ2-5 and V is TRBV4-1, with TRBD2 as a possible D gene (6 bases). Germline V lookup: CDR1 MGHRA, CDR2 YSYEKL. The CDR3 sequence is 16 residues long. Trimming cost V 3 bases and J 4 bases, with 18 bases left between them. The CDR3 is CASSHAGLGLRETQYF. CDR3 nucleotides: TGCGCCAGCAGCCACGCGGGACTGGGGCTGCGAGAGACCCAGTACTTC.

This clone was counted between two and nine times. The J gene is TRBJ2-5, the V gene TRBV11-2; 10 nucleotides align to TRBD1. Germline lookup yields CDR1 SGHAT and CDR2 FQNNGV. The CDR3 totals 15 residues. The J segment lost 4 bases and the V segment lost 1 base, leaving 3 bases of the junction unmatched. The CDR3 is CASSLGTGGLETQYF. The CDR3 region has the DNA TGTGCCAGCAGCTTAGGGACAGGGGGTTTAGAGACCCAGTACTTC.

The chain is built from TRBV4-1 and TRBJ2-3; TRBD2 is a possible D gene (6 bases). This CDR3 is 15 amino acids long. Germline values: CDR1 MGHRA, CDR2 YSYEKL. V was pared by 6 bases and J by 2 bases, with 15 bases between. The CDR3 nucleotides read TGCGCCAGCAGAAATTCTCTAGCGTTCACAGATACGCAGTATTTT. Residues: CASRNSLAFTDTQYF.

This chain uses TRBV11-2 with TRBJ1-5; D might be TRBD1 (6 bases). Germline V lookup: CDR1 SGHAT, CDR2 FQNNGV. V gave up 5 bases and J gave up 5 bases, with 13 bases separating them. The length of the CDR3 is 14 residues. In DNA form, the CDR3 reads TGTGCCAGCAGCCGAGGGGGGAGTGATCAGCCCCAGCATTTT. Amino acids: CASSRGGSDQPQHF.

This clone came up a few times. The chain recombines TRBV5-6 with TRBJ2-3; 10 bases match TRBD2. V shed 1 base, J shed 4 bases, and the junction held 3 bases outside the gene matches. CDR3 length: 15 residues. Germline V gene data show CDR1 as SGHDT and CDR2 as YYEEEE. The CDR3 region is CASSLTSGVSDTQYF. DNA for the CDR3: TGTGCCAGCAGCTTGACTAGCGGGGTATCAGATACGCAGTATTTT.

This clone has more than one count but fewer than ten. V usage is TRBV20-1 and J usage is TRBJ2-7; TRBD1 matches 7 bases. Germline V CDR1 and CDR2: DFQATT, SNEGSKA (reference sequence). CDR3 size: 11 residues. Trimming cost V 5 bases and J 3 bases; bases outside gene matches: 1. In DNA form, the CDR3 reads TGCAGTGCTCGACAGGGCTACGAGCAGTACTTC. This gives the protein CSARQGYEQYF.

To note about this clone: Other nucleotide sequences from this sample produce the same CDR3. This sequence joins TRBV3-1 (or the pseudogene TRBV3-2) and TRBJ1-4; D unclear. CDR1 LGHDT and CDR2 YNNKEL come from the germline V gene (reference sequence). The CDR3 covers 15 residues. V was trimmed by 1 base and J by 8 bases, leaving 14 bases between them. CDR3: CASSQGRGEGEKLFF. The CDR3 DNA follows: TGTGCCAGCAGCCAAGGCCGCGGGGAAGGCGAAAAACTGTTTTTT.

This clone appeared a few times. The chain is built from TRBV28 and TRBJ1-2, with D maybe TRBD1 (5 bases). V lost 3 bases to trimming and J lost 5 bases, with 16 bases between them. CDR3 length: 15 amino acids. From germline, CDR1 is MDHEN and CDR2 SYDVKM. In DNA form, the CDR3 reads TGTGCCAGCAGTTTCATAGGGGAAAGACGTTATGGCTACACCTTC. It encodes CASSFIGERRYGYTF.

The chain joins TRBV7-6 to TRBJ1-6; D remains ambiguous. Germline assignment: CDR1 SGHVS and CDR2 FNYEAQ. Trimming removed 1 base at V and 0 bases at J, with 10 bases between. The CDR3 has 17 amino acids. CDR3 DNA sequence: TGTGCCAGCAGCTTAGGACCATCCAGCTCCTATAATTCACCCCTCCACTTT. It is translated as CASSLGPSSSYNSPLHF.

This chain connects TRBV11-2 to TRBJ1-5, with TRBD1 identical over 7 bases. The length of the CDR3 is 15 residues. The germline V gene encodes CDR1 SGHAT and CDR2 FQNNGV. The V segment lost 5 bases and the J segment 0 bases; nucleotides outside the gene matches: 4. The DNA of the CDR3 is TGTGCCAGCAGCCGGGACAGATATAGCAATCAGCCCCAGCATTTT. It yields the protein CASSRDRYSNQPQHF.

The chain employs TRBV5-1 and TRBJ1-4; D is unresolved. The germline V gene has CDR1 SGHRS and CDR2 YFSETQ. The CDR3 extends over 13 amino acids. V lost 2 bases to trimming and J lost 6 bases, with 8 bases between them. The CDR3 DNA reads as TGCGCCAGCAGCTTAGGTGGAGATGAAAAACTGTTTTTT. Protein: CASSLGGDEKLFF.

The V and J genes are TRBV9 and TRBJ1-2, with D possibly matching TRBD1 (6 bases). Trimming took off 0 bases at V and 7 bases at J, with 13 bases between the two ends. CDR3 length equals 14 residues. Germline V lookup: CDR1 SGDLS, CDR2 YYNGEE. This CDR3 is CASSVAGARSGYTF. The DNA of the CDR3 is TGTGCCAGCAGCGTAGCGGGGGCTCGAAGTGGCTACACCTTC.

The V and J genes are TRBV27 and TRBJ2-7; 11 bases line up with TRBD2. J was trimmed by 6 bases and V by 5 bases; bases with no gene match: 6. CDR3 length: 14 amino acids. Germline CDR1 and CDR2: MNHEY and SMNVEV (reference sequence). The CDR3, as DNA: TGTGCCAGCAGTACACTAGCGGGAGAGATCGAGCAGTACTTC. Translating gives CASSTLAGEIEQYF.

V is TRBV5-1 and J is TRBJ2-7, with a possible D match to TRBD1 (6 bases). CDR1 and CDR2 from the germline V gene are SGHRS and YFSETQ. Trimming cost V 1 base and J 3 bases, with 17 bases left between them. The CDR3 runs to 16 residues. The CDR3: CASSLTGLGAGYEQYF. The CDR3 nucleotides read TGCGCCAGCAGCTTGACAGGGCTAGGGGCAGGCTACGAGCAGTACTTC.

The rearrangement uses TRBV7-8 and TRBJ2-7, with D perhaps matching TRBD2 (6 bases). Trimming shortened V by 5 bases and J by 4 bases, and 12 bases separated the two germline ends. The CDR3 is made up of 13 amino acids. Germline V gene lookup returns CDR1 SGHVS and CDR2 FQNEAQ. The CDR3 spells CASSVGSRYEQYF. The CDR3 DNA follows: TGTGCCAGCAGCGTCGGGAGTCGGTACGAGCAGTACTTC.

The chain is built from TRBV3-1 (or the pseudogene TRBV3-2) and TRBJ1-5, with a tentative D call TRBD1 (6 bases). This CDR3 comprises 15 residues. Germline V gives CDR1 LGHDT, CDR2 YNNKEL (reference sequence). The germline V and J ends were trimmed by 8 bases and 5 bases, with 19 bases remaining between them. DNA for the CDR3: TGTGCCAGCTCCTTCGGTTGGGGGGCGGATCAGCCCCAGCATTTT. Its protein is CASSFGWGADQPQHF.

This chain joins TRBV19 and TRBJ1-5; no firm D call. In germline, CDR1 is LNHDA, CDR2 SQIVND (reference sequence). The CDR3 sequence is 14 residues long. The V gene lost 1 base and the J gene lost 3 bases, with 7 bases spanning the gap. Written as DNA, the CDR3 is TGTGCCAGTAGTATAGCCCGGGACAATCAGCCCCAGCATTTT. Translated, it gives CASSIARDNQPQHF. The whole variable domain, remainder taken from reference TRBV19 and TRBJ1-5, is DGGITQSPKYLFRKEGQNVTLSCEQNLNHDAMYWYRQDPGQGLRLIYYSQIVNDFQKGDIAEGYSVSREKKESFPLTVTSAQKNPTAFYLCASSIARDNQPQHFGDGTRLSIL.

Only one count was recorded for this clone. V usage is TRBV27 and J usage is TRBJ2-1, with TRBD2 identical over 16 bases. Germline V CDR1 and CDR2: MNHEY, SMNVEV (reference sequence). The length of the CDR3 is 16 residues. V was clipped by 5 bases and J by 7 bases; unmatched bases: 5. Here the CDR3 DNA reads TGTGCCAGCAGTGAGGGACTAGCGGGAGGGAGGAATGAGCAGTTCTTC. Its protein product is CASSEGLAGGRNEQFF.

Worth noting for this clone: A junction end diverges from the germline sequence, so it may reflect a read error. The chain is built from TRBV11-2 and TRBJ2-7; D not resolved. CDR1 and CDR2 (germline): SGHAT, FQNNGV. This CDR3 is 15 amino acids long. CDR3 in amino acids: CASGLRSAASYEQYF. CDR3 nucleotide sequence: TGTGCCAGCGGCTTACGGAGTGCGGCCTCCTACGAGCAGTACTTC.

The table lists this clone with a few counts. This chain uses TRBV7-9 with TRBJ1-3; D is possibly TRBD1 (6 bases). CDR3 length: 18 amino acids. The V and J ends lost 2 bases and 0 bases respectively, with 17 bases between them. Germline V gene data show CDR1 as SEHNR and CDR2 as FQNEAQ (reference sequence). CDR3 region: CASSLRSGAQRSGNTIYF. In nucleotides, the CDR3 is TGTGCCAGCAGCTTACGTTCGGGGGCTCAACGCTCTGGAAACACCATATATTTT. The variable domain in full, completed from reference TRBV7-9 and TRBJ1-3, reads DTGVSQNPRHKITKRGQNVTFRCDPISEHNRLYWYRQTLGQGPEFLTYFQNEAQLEKSRLLSDRFSAERPKGSFSTLEIQRTEQGDSAMYLCASSLRSGAQRSGNTIYFGEGSWLTVV.

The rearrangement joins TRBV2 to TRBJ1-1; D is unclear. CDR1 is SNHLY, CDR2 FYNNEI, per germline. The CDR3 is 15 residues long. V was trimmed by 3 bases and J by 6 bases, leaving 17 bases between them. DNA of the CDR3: TGTGCCAGCAGTGAGGAGTCGTTCCCTCTCTCTGAAGCTTTCTTT. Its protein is CASSEESFPLSEAFF.

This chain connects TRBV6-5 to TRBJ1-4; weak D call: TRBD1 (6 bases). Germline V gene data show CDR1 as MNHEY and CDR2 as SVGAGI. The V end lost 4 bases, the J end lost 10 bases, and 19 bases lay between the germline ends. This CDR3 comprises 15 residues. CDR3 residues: CASSSAGTNSGKLFF. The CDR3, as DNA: TGTGCCAGCAGTTCCGCCGGGACAAACTCCGGAAAACTGTTTTTT.

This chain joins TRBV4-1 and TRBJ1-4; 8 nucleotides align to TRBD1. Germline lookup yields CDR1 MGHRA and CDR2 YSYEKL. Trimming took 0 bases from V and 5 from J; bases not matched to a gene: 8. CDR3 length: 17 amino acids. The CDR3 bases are TGCGCCAGCAGCCAAGAAAAGGCCGGGACAGGCAATGAAAAACTGTTTTTT. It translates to CASSQEKAGTGNEKLFF.

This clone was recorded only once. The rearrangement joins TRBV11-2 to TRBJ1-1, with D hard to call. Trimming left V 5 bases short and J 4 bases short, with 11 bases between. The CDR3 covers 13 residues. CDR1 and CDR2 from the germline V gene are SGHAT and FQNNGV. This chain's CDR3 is CASSPGLATEAFF. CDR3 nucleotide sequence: TGTGCCAGCAGCCCAGGATTGGCCACTGAAGCTTTCTTT.

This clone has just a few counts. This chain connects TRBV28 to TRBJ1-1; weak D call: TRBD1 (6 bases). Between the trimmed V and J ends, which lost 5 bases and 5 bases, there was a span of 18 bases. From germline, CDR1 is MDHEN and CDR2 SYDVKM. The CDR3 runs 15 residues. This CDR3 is CASSDPGGGGTEAFF. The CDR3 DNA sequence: TGTGCCAGCAGTGACCCCGGAGGGGGAGGGACTGAAGCTTTCTTT.

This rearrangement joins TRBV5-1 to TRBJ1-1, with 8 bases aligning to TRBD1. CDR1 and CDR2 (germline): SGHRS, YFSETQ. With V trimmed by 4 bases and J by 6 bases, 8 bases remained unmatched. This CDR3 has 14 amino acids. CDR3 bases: TGCGCCAGCAGCGGGGGACAGGCTACGTCTGAAGCTTTCTTT. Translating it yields CASSGGQATSEAFF.